What follows are 13 T cell receptor beta chains derived from one specimen sequenced in a study of T cell changes during pregnancy in multiple sclerosis. Clones were sequenced by immunoSEQ multiplex PCR, and TCRdb holds only the in-frame ones, with some missing. The sample records approximately 48,000 clones, approximately 94% being singletons. The sequencing here drew on CD4+ T cells from peripheral blood mononuclear cells, taken in the second trimester of pregnancy. These receptors were taken from a female donor with multiple sclerosis, enrolled in a pregnancy study.

The rearrangement uses TRBV4-2 and TRBJ1-2; 10 bases are a match to TRBD1. Germline lookup yields CDR1 LGHNA and CDR2 YNFKEQ. After removal of 3 bases from V and 3 bases from J, the junction contained 7 bases not matched to a gene. The CDR3 has 16 amino acids. CDR3 loop: CASSHSTGTGDYGYTF. The CDR3 DNA sequence: TGTGCCAGCAGCCATTCCACAGGGACAGGGGACTATGGCTACACCTTC.

The rearrangement uses TRBV6-5 and TRBJ2-1, with 7 bases fitting TRBD2. Looked up from germline, CDR1 is MNHEY and CDR2 is SVGAGI. Trimming took 5 bases from V and 6 from J; bases not matched to a gene: 7. This CDR3 contains 14 residues. Written as DNA, the CDR3 is TGTGCCAGCAGTCCTGGACTAGGGGCCAATGAGCAGTTCTTC. Its translation: CASSPGLGANEQFF.

This rearrangement joins TRBV19 to TRBJ2-2, with 7 bases lining up with TRBD2. V lost 6 bases, J lost 6 bases, and 7 bases stayed unmatched. The CDR3 has 14 amino acids. Germline V gene data show CDR1 as LNHDA and CDR2 as SQIVND (reference sequence). For the CDR3, the DNA is TGTGCCAGTAGCCGAGGCGGGGGTGCCGGGGAGCTGTTTTTT. Translation gives CASSRGGGAGELFF.

The CDR3 region has the DNA TGCGCCAGCAGCTCCGGGGAATCAGATACGCAGTATTTT. Translating it yields CASSSGESDTQYF. The chain couples TRBV5-1 to TRBJ2-3; a possible D gene is TRBD2 (5 bases). This CDR3 contains 13 residues. The germline V gene encodes CDR1 SGHRS and CDR2 YFSETQ. V was clipped by 3 bases and J by 4 bases, with 9 bases between them. Looking up the rest from reference TRBV5-1 and TRBJ2-3 gives the full variable domain: KAGVTQTPRYLIKTRGQQVTLSCSPISGHRSVSWYQQTPGQGLQFLFEYFSETQRNKGNFPGRFSGRQFSNSRSEMNVSTLELGDSALYLCASSSGESDTQYFGPGTRLTVL.

A single count supports this clone. The CDR3 sequence is CASSLRGISSYNEQFF. CDR3 in DNA: TGTGCCAGCAGTTTGCGCGGGATAAGCTCCTACAATGAGCAGTTCTTC. This sequence joins TRBV27 and TRBJ2-1; possible D gene TRBD2, 6 bases. CDR3 length: 16 residues. CDR1 is MNHEY, CDR2 SMNVEV, per germline (reference sequence). Between the trimmed V and J ends, which lost 3 bases and 0 bases, there was a span of 12 bases.

This chain connects TRBV9 to TRBJ1-4; a weak D match, TRBD1 (5 bases). The CDR3 sequence is 14 residues long. CDR1 is SGDLS, CDR2 YYNGEE, per germline. V lost 0 bases and J 8 bases, leaving 11 bases between the germline ends. The CDR3, as DNA: TGTGCCAGCAGCGTAGGGGGGACTCACGAAAAACTGTTTTTT. Its protein product is CASSVGGTHEKLFF.

CDR3 nucleotides: TGTGCCAGCAGCGTATCCCGGGGGCAAGAGACCCAGTACTTC. Translated, it gives CASSVSRGQETQYF. The gene calls are TRBV9 and TRBJ2-5, with D possibly matching TRBD2 (6 bases). Germline V CDR1 and CDR2: SGDLS, YYNGEE. CDR3 size: 14 residues. The germline V and J ends were trimmed by 1 base and 2 bases, with 9 bases remaining between them.

V usage is TRBV2 and J usage is TRBJ2-1, with 10 bases matching TRBD2. Germline V gives CDR1 SNHLY, CDR2 FYNNEI. J lost 4 bases, V lost 6 bases, and 6 bases had no gene match. The CDR3 extends over 15 amino acids. The CDR3 sequence is CASRRTSGVYNEQFF. Here the CDR3 DNA reads TGTGCCAGCAGACGAACTAGCGGGGTTTACAATGAGCAGTTCTTC.

V usage is TRBV18 and J usage is TRBJ2-2; 7 bases line up with TRBD1. Germline V gene sequence: CDR1 KGHSH, CDR2 LQKENI. The CDR3 totals 16 residues. The J segment lost 4 bases and the V segment lost 3 bases, leaving 8 bases of the junction unmatched. CDR3 loop: CASSPDRAGGTGELFF. The CDR3 DNA is TGTGCCAGCTCACCCGACAGGGCTGGAGGCACCGGGGAGCTGTTTTTT.

V gene TRBV27 combines with J gene TRBJ1-2, with 8 bases aligning to TRBD1. Trimming at V came to 2 bases and at J to 7 bases, leaving 9 bases not matched to a gene. CDR1 is MNHEY and CDR2 is SMNVEV in the germline V gene (reference sequence). This CDR3 has 15 residues. CDR3 nucleotide sequence: TGTGCCAGCAGTTTAAGATGGACAGGGCGAGGTGGCTACACCTTC. Its translation: CASSLRWTGRGGYTF.

V is TRBV27 and J is TRBJ1-2, with no clear D. This CDR3 has 13 amino acids. V was shortened by 2 bases and J by 2 bases, with 6 bases between the two germline ends. Germline assignment: CDR1 MNHEY and CDR2 SMNVEV (reference sequence). CDR3 in amino acids: CASSLGLNYGYTF. The CDR3, as DNA: TGTGCCAGCAGTTTAGGACTAAACTATGGCTACACCTTC.

This chain's CDR3 is CASLVAGSNEKLFF. The DNA for the CDR3 is TGTGCCAGCCTCGTGGCAGGGTCTAATGAAAAACTGTTTTTT. The gene calls are TRBV6-1 and TRBJ1-4; weak D call: TRBD1 (5 bases). The CDR3 has 14 residues. CDR1 MNHNS and CDR2 SASEGT come from the germline V gene. Between the trimmed V and J ends, which lost 8 bases and 3 bases, there was a span of 13 bases.

The CDR3 bases are TGTGCCAGCAGCACGTTGGGACAGGGGAATAACTATGGCTACACCTTC. It is translated as CASSTLGQGNNYGYTF. This sequence joins TRBV4-2 and TRBJ1-2; 10 bases are shared with TRBD1. This CDR3 comprises 16 residues. Germline CDR1 and CDR2: LGHNA and YNFKEQ. The ends lost 5 bases at V and 1 base at J; junction bases unmatched: 7.